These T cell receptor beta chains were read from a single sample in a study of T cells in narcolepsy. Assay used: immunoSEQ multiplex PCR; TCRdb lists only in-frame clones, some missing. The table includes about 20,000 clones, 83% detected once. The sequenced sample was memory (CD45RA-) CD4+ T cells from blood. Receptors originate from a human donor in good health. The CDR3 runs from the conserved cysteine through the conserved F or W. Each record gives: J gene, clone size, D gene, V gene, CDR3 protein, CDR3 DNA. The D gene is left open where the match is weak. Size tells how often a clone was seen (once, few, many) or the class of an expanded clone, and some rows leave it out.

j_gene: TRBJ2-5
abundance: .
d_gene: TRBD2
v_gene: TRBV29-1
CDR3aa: CSVEGTSGGQETQYF
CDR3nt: TGCAGCGTTGAAGGTACTAGCGGGGGACAAGAGACCCAGTACTTC

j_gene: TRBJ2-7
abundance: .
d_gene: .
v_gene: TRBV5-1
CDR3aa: CASSAGTGSSEEQYF
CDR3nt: TGCGCCAGCAGCGCCGGGACTGGATCTTCGGAAGAGCAGTACTTC

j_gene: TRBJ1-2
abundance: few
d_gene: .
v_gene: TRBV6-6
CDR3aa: CASSYSTVTNYGYTF
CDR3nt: TGTGCCAGCAGTTACTCGACAGTAACTAACTATGGCTACACCTTC

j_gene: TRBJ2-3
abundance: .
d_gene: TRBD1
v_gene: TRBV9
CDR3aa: CASGRDRGTDTQYF
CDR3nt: TGTGCCAGCGGCCGGGACAGGGGCACAGATACGCAGTATTTT

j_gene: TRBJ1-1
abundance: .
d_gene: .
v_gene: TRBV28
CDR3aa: CASNYRLNTEAFF
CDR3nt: TGTGCCAGCAACTACAGGCTCAACACTGAAGCTTTCTTT

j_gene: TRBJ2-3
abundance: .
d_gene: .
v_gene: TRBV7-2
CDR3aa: CASSWGGPQYF
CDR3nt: TGTGCCAGCAGCTGGGGAGGACCGCAGTATTTT

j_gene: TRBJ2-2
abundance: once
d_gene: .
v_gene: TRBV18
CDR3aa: CASSPLSGGNTGELFF
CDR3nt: TGTGCCAGCTCACCTCTTTCCGGGGGCAACACCGGGGAGCTGTTTTTT

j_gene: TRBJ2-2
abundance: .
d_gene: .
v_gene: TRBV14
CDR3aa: CASSQYTGELFF
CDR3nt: TGTGCCAGCAGCCAGTACACCGGGGAGCTGTTTTTT

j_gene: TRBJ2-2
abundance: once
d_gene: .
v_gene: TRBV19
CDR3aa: CASSMSGNTGELFF
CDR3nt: TGTGCCAGTAGTATGAGCGGGAACACCGGGGAGCTGTTTTTT

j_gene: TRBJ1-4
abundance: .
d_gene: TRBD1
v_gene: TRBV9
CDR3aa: CASSGLTGGREEKLFF
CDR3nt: TGTGCCAGCAGCGGCTTGACAGGGGGTAGGGAGGAAAAACTGTTTTTT

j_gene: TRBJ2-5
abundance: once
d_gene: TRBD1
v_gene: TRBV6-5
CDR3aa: CASSYATGEETQYF
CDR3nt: TGTGCCAGCAGTTACGCGACAGGGGAAGAGACCCAGTACTTC

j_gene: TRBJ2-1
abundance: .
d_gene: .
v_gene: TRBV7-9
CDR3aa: CASSLGRTRDRSDEQFF
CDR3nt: TGTGCCAGCAGCTTAGGTAGAACTAGAGATCGCAGCGATGAGCAGTTCTTC

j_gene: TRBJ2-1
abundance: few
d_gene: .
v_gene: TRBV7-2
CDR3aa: CASSLSGTASYNEQFF
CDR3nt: TGTGCCAGCAGCCTGTCCGGGACTGCCTCCTACAATGAGCAGTTCTTC

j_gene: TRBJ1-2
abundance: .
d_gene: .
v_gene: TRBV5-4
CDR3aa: CASSPDANYGYTF
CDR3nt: TGTGCCAGCAGCCCAGATGCCAACTATGGCTACACCTTC

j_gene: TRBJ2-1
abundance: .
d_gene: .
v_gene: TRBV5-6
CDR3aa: CASSLAADRSSYNEQFF
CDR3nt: TGTGCCAGCAGCTTGGCGGCGGACCGGAGCTCCTACAATGAGCAGTTCTTC

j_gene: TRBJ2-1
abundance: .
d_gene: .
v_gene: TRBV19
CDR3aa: CASSGVQRQFF
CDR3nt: TGTGCCAGCTCCGGAGTCCAGAGGCAGTTCTTC

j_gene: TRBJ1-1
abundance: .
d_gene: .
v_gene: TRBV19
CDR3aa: CASSKTGREAFF
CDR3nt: TGTGCCAGTAGTAAAACAGGGAGGGAAGCTTTCTTT

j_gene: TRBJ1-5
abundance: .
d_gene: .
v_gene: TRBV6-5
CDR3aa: CASSTQGNQPQHF
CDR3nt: TGTGCCAGCAGTACACAGGGTAATCAGCCCCAGCATTTT

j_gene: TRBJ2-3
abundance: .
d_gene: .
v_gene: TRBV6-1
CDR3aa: CASSATITDTQYF
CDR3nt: TGTGCCAGCAGTGCAACTATCACAGATACGCAGTATTTT

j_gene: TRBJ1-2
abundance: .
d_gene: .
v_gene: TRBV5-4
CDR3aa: CAIQGLYGYTF
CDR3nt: TGTGCCATTCAGGGGCTCTATGGCTACACCTTC

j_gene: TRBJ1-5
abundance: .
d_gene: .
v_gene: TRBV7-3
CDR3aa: CASSPGTGQPQHF
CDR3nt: TGTGCCAGCAGCCCAGGGACGGGTCAGCCCCAGCATTTT

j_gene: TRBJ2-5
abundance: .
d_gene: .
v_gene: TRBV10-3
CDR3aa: CAAQARAEETQYF
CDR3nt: TGTGCCGCCCAAGCACGAGCCGAAGAGACCCAGTACTTC

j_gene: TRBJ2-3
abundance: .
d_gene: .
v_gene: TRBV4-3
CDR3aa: CASSHRGSDTQYF
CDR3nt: TGCGCCAGCAGCCACAGGGGATCAGATACGCAGTATTTT

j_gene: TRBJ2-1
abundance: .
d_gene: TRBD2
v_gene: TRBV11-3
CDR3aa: CASSFRAGGPANEQFF
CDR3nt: TGTGCCAGCAGCTTCAGAGCGGGAGGGCCTGCCAATGAGCAGTTCTTC

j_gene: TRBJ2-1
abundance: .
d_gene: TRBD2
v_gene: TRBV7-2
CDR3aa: CASSSLSGRPNNEQFF
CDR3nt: TGTGCCAGCAGCTCACTTAGCGGGAGGCCCAACAATGAGCAGTTCTTC

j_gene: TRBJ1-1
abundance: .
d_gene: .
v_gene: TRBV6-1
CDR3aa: CASEGNTEAFF
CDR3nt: TGTGCCAGCGAAGGCAACACTGAAGCTTTCTTT

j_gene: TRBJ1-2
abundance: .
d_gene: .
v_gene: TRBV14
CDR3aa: CASSQDPTNYGYTF
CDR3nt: TGTGCCAGCAGCCAAGACCCGACTAACTATGGCTACACCTTC

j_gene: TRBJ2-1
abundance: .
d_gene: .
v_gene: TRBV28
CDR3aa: CASWGLEGGSSYNEQFF
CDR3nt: TGTGCCAGCTGGGGGCTAGAAGGGGGGAGCTCCTACAATGAGCAGTTCTTC

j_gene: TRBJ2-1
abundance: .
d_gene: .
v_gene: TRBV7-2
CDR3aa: CASSLESGVVRNEQFF
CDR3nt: TGTGCCAGCAGCTTAGAATCGGGAGTTGTTCGCAATGAGCAGTTCTTC

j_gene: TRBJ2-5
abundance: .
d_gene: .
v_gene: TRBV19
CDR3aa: CATRFQETQYF
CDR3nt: TGTGCCACTCGGTTCCAAGAGACCCAGTACTTC

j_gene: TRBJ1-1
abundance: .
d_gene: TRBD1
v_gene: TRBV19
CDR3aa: CATRDRGRGNTEAFF
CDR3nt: TGTGCCACCCGGGACAGGGGTAGGGGGAACACTGAAGCTTTCTTT

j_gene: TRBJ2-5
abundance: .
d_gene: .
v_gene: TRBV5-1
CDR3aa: CASSLSAAQETQYF
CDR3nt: TGCGCCAGCAGCTTGTCGGCGGCTCAAGAGACCCAGTACTTC

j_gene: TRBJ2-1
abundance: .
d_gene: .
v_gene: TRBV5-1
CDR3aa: CASSLGLQGGNEQFF
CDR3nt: TGCGCCAGCAGCTTGGGCTTACAGGGGGGGAATGAGCAGTTCTTC

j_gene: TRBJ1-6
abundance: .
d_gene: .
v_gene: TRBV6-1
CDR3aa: CASGPEDNSPLHF
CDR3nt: TGTGCCAGCGGCCCAGAAGATAATTCACCCCTCCACTTT